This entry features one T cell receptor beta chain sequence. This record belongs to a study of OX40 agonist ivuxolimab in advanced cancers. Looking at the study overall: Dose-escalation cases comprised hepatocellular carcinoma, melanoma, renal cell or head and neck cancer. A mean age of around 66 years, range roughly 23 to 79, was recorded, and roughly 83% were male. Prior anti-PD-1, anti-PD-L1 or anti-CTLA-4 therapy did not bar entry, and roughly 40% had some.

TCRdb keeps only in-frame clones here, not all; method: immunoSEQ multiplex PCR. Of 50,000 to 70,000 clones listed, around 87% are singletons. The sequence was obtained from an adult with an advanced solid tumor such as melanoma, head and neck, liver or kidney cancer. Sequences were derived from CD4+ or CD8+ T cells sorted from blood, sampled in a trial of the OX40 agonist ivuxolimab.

This CDR3 is CAWRRGVTGELFF. The DNA of the CDR3 is TGTGCCTGGAGGAGGGGGGTTACCGGGGAGCTGTTTTTT. The V and J genes are TRBV30 and TRBJ2-2, with D possibly called TRBD1 or TRBD2 (6 bases each). The CDR3 totals 13 residues. Per the germline V gene, CDR1 is GTSNPN and CDR2 is SVGIG (reference sequence). V was cut by 3 bases and J by 5 bases, with 10 bases left in between.